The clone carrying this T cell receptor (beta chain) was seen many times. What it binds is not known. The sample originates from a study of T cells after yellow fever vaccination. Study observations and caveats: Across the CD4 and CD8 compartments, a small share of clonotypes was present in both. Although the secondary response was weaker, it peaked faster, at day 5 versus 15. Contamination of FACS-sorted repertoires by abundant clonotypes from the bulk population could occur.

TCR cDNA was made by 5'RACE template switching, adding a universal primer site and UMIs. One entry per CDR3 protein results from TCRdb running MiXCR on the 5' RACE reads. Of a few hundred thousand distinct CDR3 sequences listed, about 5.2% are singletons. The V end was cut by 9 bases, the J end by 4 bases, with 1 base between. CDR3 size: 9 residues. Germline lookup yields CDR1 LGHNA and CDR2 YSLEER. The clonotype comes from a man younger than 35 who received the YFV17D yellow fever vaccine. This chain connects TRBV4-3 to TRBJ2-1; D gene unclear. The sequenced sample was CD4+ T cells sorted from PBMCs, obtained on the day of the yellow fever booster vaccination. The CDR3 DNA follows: TGCGCCAGTTACAATGAGCAGTTCTTC. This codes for CASYNEQFF.